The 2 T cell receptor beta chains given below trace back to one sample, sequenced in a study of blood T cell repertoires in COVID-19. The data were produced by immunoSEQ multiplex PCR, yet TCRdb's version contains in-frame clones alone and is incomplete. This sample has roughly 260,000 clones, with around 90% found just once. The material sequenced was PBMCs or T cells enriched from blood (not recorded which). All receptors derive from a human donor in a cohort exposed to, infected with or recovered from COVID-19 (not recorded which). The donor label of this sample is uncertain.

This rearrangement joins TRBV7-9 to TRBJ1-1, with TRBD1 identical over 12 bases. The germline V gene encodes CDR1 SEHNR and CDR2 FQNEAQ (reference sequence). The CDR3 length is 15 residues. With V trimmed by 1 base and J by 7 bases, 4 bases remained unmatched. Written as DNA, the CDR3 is TGTGCCAGCAGCTTAGGGGGACAGGGGGCGAGTGAAGCTTTCTTT. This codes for CASSLGGQGASEAFF. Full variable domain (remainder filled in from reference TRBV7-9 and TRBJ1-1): DTGVSQNPRHKITKRGQNVTFRCDPISEHNRLYWYRQTLGQGPEFLTYFQNEAQLEKSRLLSDRFSAERPKGSFSTLEIQRTEQGDSAMYLCASSLGGQGASEAFFGQGTRLTVV.

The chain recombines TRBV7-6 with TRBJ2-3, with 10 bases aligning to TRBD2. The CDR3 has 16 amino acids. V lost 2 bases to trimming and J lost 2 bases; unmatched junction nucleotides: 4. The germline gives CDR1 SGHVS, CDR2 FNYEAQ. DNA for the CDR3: TGTGCCAGCAGCTTACTAGCGGGGGCCATCACAGATACGCAGTATTTT. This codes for CASSLLAGAITDTQYF.